These 12 T cell receptor beta chains came from one sample sequenced in a study of somatic mutations in cytotoxic T cells in rheumatoid arthritis. Profiled with immunoSEQ multiplex PCR; TCRdb holds only in-frame clones, not every one. Of 30,000 to 45,000 clones detected, 70% to 85% appear once; the ten largest clones hold roughly 3.1%. The source material was CD8+ T cells sorted from blood. The origin of the receptors is a man in his forties or fifties in good health.

The chain employs TRBV27 and TRBJ2-1; TRBD2 aligns across 12 bases. CDR3 length: 15 residues. Trimming removed 4 bases from V and 7 bases from J; junction bases left unmatched: 5. The germline V gene encodes CDR1 MNHEY and CDR2 SMNVEV (reference sequence). CDR3 sequence (DNA): TGTGCCAGCAGTTACCTAGCGGGAGGGCCTAATGAGCAGTTCTTC. This encodes CASSYLAGGPNEQFF.

By sample fraction, this clone is medium-sized (0.01 to 0.1%). The genes are TRBV7-9 and TRBJ1-2; D is unclear. Trimming took 5 bases from V and 6 from J, leaving 13 bases between them. The CDR3 runs 13 residues. Germline V gene lookup returns CDR1 SEHNR and CDR2 FQNEAQ (reference sequence). The CDR3 nucleotides are TGTGCCAGCAGCAAAGATAGGGAAGATGGCTACACCTTC. Translating gives CASSKDREDGYTF.

The V and J genes are TRBV19 and TRBJ2-1; 9 nucleotides agree with TRBD2. Germline V gene sequence: CDR1 LNHDA, CDR2 SQIVND (reference sequence). CDR3 size: 14 residues. V shed 5 bases, J shed 6 bases, and the junction held 5 bases outside the gene matches. The CDR3 here is CASSLTSGLNEQFF. CDR3 DNA: TGTGCCAGTAGTCTGACTAGCGGCCTCAATGAGCAGTTCTTC.

The chain employs TRBV27 and TRBJ1-1, with 9 bases that match TRBD1. CDR3 length: 15 amino acids. V shed 8 bases and J 0 bases; nucleotides not matched to a gene: 7. The germline gives CDR1 MNHEY, CDR2 SMNVEV (reference sequence). The CDR3 protein is CASATTGGLNTEAFF. For the CDR3, the DNA is TGTGCCAGCGCTACTACAGGGGGCCTGAACACTGAAGCTTTCTTT.

This sequence joins TRBV29-1 and TRBJ1-2; 9 nucleotides align to TRBD1. Germline CDR1 reads SQVTM; CDR2 reads ANQGSEA. The CDR3 is 14 residues long. With V trimmed by 6 bases and J by 3 bases, 8 bases remained unmatched. CDR3 loop: CSVEQGAGDYGYTF. The CDR3 nucleotides are TGCAGCGTCGAACAGGGGGCCGGAGACTATGGCTACACCTTC.

The chain uses TRBV5-4 and TRBJ2-7; weak D call: TRBD1 (6 bases). Germline assignment: CDR1 SGHNT and CDR2 YYREEE (reference sequence). The V gene lost 4 bases and the J gene lost 1 base, with 6 bases spanning the gap. CDR3 length equals 12 residues. Here the CDR3 reads CASSGQSYEQYF. The DNA for the CDR3 is TGTGCCAGCAGCGGACAGTCCTACGAGCAGTACTTC.

The chain links TRBV28 to TRBJ1-1, with D possibly being TRBD1 (5 bases). In germline, CDR1 is MDHEN, CDR2 SYDVKM. The CDR3 extends over 16 amino acids. V lost 3 bases and J 1 base, leaving 15 bases between the germline ends. CDR3 sequence reads: CASSFPWDLGNTEAFF. The CDR3 bases are TGTGCCAGCAGTTTCCCTTGGGACCTTGGGAACACTGAAGCTTTCTTT.

The rearrangement uses TRBV29-1 and TRBJ2-3; possibly TRBD1 or TRBD2 for D (5 bases each). Germline V gene data show CDR1 as SQVTM and CDR2 as ANQGSEA. V shed 3 bases and J shed 4 bases, with 8 bases lying between them. The CDR3 has 12 amino acids. The CDR3 DNA sequence: TGCAGCGTTGAGGGGACGCCAGATACGCAGTATTTT. This gives the protein CSVEGTPDTQYF.

The gene calls are TRBV6-5 and TRBJ2-1; D is unclear. This CDR3 has 14 amino acids. CDR1 and CDR2 (germline): MNHEY, SVGAGI. Trimming shortened V by 9 bases and J by 0 bases, and 12 bases separated the two germline ends. This chain's CDR3 is CASSDRSSYNEQFF. CDR3 sequence (DNA): TGTGCCAGTTCCGACCGGAGCTCCTACAATGAGCAGTTCTTC.

The chain is built from TRBV2 and TRBJ1-4, with unresolved D. Germline values: CDR1 SNHLY, CDR2 FYNNEI. This CDR3 region has 15 residues. Trimming cost V 8 bases and J 0 bases, with 13 bases left between them. The CDR3 DNA is TGTGCCAGCTTGGACGGACGGACAACTAATGAAAAACTGTTTTTT. This sequence encodes CASLDGRTTNEKLFF.

The V call is TRBV10-3, the J call TRBJ1-2; TRBD1 matches 8 bases. V lost 3 bases to trimming and J lost 3 bases; unmatched junction nucleotides: 9. The length of the CDR3 is 16 residues. The germline CDR1 and CDR2 sequences are ENHRY and SYGVKD. DNA of the CDR3: TGTGCCATCAGTGATCAGGCGACAGGGGAGGACTATGGCTACACCTTC. The encoded protein is CAISDQATGEDYGYTF.

The chain joins TRBV28 to TRBJ2-2; D gene ambiguous. CDR3 length: 13 residues. Germline V gives CDR1 MDHEN, CDR2 SYDVKM. Trimming stripped 11 bases from V and 2 bases from J, with 12 bases between. The CDR3 coding sequence is TGTGCCTGTAGGAGCGCCAACACCGGGGAGCTGTTTTTT. Protein sequence: CACRSANTGELFF.